These 13 T cell receptor beta chains share one sample of origin, sequenced in a study of blood T cell repertoires in COVID-19. The data were produced by immunoSEQ multiplex PCR, yet TCRdb's version contains in-frame clones alone and is incomplete. Of 120,000 or so clones listed, 85% to 90% are singletons. The sequencing sample was made of peripheral blood. Receptors originate from an elderly woman with acute or convalescent COVID-19.

The gene calls are TRBV6-1 and TRBJ2-7, with D possibly TRBD2 on 7 matching bases. From germline, CDR1 is MNHNS and CDR2 SASEGT. The length of the CDR3 is 15 residues. Trimming removed 2 bases from V and 4 bases from J, with 15 bases in between. The CDR3 region is CASSEPGGPKYEQYF. CDR3 coding DNA: TGTGCCAGCAGTGAACCCGGGGGGCCGAAATACGAGCAGTACTTC.

The V call is TRBV4-3, the J call TRBJ1-4, with 8 bases identical to TRBD1. Per the germline V gene, CDR1 is LGHNA and CDR2 is YSLEER. Trimming at V came to 0 bases and at J to 0 bases, leaving 3 bases not matched to a gene. CDR3 size: 17 residues. The CDR3 is CASSQDTGGTTNEKLFF. In nucleotides, the CDR3 is TGCGCCAGCAGCCAAGATACAGGGGGAACAACTAATGAAAAACTGTTTTTT.

The chain employs TRBV9 and TRBJ2-2; 8 bases are shared with TRBD1. The CDR3 sequence is 14 residues long. Trimming at V came to 5 bases and at J to 4 bases, leaving 4 bases not matched to a gene. The V gene's germline CDR1 is SGDLS and CDR2 YYNGEE. CDR3 nucleotide sequence: TGTGCCAGCAGACAGGGGGTCGGCACCGGGGAGCTGTTTTTT. It yields the protein CASRQGVGTGELFF. The entire variable domain, with the rest obtained from reference TRBV9 and TRBJ2-2, is as follows: DSGVTQTPKHLITATGQRVTLRCSPRSGDLSVYWYQQSLDQGLQFLIQYYNGEERAKGNILERFSAQQFPDLHSELNLSSLELGDSALYFCASRQGVGTGELFFGEGSRLTVL.

The rearrangement uses TRBV4-1 and TRBJ1-5; perhaps TRBD1 as D (5 bases). The CDR3 has 16 amino acids. With 0 bases removed from V and 6 bases from J, the gap between germline ends came to 15 bases. Germline V lookup: CDR1 MGHRA, CDR2 YSYEKL. CDR3 protein: CASSQDQTGTGQPQHF. The CDR3 region has the DNA TGCGCCAGCAGCCAAGATCAAACAGGCACGGGTCAGCCCCAGCATTTT.

The sample holds one count of this clone. V is TRBV5-1 and J is TRBJ2-5, with TRBD2 as a possible D gene (6 bases). Germline V CDR1 and CDR2: SGHRS, YFSETQ. Trimming stripped 0 bases from V and 4 bases from J, with 10 bases between. The CDR3 has 14 amino acids. The CDR3 loop reads CASSLGEAGETQYF. CDR3 bases: TGCGCCAGCAGCTTGGGGGAGGCGGGAGAGACCCAGTACTTC.

The chain is built from TRBV28 and TRBJ1-2; 7 bases are a match to TRBD1. Germline loops: CDR1 MDHEN, CDR2 SYDVKM. The V gene end was trimmed by 6 bases and the J gene end by 4 bases; junction bases not matched to a gene: 11. The length of the CDR3 is 15 residues. The CDR3: CASSEGDSKFYGYTF. Written as DNA, the CDR3 is TGTGCCAGCAGCGAGGGGGACAGCAAATTCTATGGCTACACCTTC.

The chain uses TRBV5-6 and TRBJ2-3; 7 positions agree with TRBD2. V gave up 6 bases and J gave up 6 bases; unmatched junction bases: 13. Germline CDR1 SGHDT, CDR2 YYEEEE. This CDR3 is built from 15 residues. CDR3 sequence reads: CASTPWSGEVDTQYF. In DNA, the CDR3 is TGTGCCAGCACCCCGTGGAGCGGGGAGGTCGATACGCAGTATTTT. The full variable domain, its missing parts supplied by reference TRBV5-6 and TRBJ2-3, is DAGVTQSPTHLIKTRGQQVTLRCSPKSGHDTVSWYQQALGQGPQFIFQYYEEEERQRGNFPDRFSGHQFPNYSSELNVNALLLGDSALYLCASTPWSGEVDTQYFGPGTRLTVL.

V gene TRBV6-1 combines with J gene TRBJ2-3; TRBD2 matches at 11 bases. Germline CDR1 is MNHNS and CDR2 is SASEGT. The CDR3 covers 17 residues. Trimming cost V 2 bases and J 3 bases; bases outside gene matches: 7. The CDR3 here is CASSELVAGGPTDTQYF. In DNA form, the CDR3 reads TGTGCCAGCAGTGAACTCGTAGCGGGGGGGCCGACAGATACGCAGTATTTT.

The chain combines TRBV6-5 with TRBJ1-6; D unclear. The V gene's germline CDR1 is MNHEY and CDR2 SVGAGI. The CDR3 has 14 residues. V was trimmed by 0 bases and J by 9 bases, leaving 9 bases between them. CDR3 loop: CASSYSPGSSPLHF. The CDR3 DNA follows: TGTGCCAGCAGTTACTCCCCGGGAAGTTCACCCCTCCACTTT.

This clone was found once. The J gene is TRBJ1-2, the V gene TRBV4-1, with D possibly TRBD1 on 6 matching bases. This CDR3 has 13 amino acids. Trimming took 4 bases from V and 6 from J, leaving 12 bases between them. CDR1 is MGHRA and CDR2 is YSYEKL in the germline V gene. The CDR3 is CASSLFRGNGYTF. The CDR3 DNA reads as TGCGCCAGCAGCCTTTTCAGGGGCAATGGCTACACCTTC.

The chain couples TRBV7-3 to TRBJ1-4; no clear D. The germline V gene has CDR1 SGHTA and CDR2 FQGTGA. Deletions cut 6 bases from V and 8 bases from J, with 7 bases between. The length of the CDR3 is 11 residues. CDR3 bases: TGTGCCAGCAGAGAGGAGGAAAAACTGTTTTTT. It translates to CASREEEKLFF.

The rearrangement joins TRBV19 to TRBJ2-2, with D perhaps TRBD1 (6 bases). There are 14 residues in the CDR3. V was pared by 6 bases and J by 1 base, with 9 bases between. The V gene's germline CDR1 is LNHDA and CDR2 SQIVND (reference sequence). The CDR3 protein is CASRTGMNTGELFF. CDR3 in DNA: TGTGCCAGTAGAACAGGGATGAACACCGGGGAGCTGTTTTTT.

This chain connects TRBV6-5 to TRBJ2-7, with 9 bases identical to TRBD1. The CDR3 has 14 amino acids. The J segment lost 3 bases and the V segment lost 6 bases, leaving 6 bases of the junction unmatched. Germline CDR1 and CDR2: MNHEY and SVGAGI. The CDR3 loop is CASRMTGGFYEQYV. CDR3 DNA sequence: TGTGCCAGCAGAATGACAGGGGGTTTCTACGAGCAGTACGTC.